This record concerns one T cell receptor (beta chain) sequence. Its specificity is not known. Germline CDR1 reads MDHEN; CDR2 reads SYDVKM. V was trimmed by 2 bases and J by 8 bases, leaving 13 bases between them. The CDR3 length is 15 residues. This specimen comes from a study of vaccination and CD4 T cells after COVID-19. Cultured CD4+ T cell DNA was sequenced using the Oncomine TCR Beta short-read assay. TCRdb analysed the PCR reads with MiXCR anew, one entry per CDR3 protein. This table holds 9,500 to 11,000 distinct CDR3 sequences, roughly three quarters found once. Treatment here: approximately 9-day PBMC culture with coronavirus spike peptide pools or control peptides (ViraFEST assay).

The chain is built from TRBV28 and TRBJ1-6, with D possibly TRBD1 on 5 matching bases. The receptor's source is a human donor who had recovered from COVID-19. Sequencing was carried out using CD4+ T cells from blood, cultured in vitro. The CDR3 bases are TGTGCCAGCAGTTTAGCCCAGGGCCGGTATTCACCCCTCCACTTT. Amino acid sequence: CASSLAQGRYSPLHF.